The 8 T cell receptor beta chains below all came from one sample that was sequenced in a study of response to subunit inactivated influenza vaccine. TCRdb re-analysed the RT-PCR reads in MiXCR, keeping a single row per CDR3 protein. The sample holds more than 700,000 distinct CDR3 sequences, over 20% seen once. This specimen consisted of PBMCs from blood, obtained 5 days after vaccination. The receptors stem from a man aged 50 or older who received an inactivated influenza vaccine.

V usage is TRBV6-5 and J usage is TRBJ2-5; D might be TRBD2 (6 bases). CDR3 length: 15 residues. V was shortened by 4 bases and J by 5 bases, with 17 bases between the two germline ends. CDR1 and CDR2 from the germline V gene are MNHEY and SVGAGI. The CDR3 reads CASSLNEVGGETQYF. In DNA form, the CDR3 reads TGTGCCAGCAGTTTGAATGAGGTCGGGGGTGAGACCCAGTACTTC.

The chain joins TRBV30 to TRBJ2-2, with a weak D call TRBD1 (6 bases). Trimming left V 5 bases short and J 0 bases short, with 13 bases between. Germline V gene lookup returns CDR1 GTSNPN and CDR2 SVGIG (reference sequence). The CDR3 loop spans 15 amino acids. The CDR3 region has the DNA TGTGCCTGGGATCCCAGGGGACCGAACACCGGGGAGCTGTTTTTT. Amino acid sequence: CAWDPRGPNTGELFF.

This clonotype was seen many times. The rearrangement uses TRBV12-3 or TRBV12-4 and TRBJ2-2; the D gene is possibly TRBD1 (6 bases). V was cut by 2 bases and J by 3 bases, with 10 bases left in between. This CDR3 region has 15 residues. In DNA, the CDR3 is TGTGCCAGCAGTTTATCGGACAGTTACACCGGGGAGCTGTTTTTT. It translates to CASSLSDSYTGELFF.

This clonotype was recorded a few times. The CDR3 nucleotides are TGTGCCAGCAGTTCAACAACAAAGGATTCACCCCTCCACTTT. This codes for CASSSTTKDSPLHF. The chain employs TRBV6-2 or TRBV6-3 and TRBJ1-6; no clear D gene. V was pared by 4 bases and J by 8 bases, with 12 bases between. The CDR3 consists of 14 residues. The V gene's germline CDR1 is MNHEY and CDR2 SVGEGT.

The sample holds a few counts of this clonotype. J is TRBJ2-7 and V is TRBV29-1; D ambiguous. The germline V gene has CDR1 SQVTM and CDR2 ANQGSEA. The CDR3 totals 10 residues. The V end lost 1 base, the J end lost 6 bases, and 4 bases lay between the germline ends. The CDR3 region has the DNA TGCAGCGTTGAAGGGGGCGAGCAGTACTTC. Translated: CSVEGGEQYF.

This clonotype has more than one count but fewer than ten. The chain joins TRBV7-8 to TRBJ2-7; D perhaps matches TRBD2 (5 bases). Deletions cut 1 base from V and 6 bases from J, with 16 bases between. Germline V gives CDR1 SGHVS, CDR2 FQNEAQ. CDR3 size: 15 residues. This chain's CDR3 is CASSLEARGTGEQYF. Written as DNA, the CDR3 is TGTGCCAGCAGCTTAGAAGCTCGGGGTACGGGCGAGCAGTACTTC.

The V and J genes are TRBV12-3 or TRBV12-4 and TRBJ2-3, with 10 nucleotides matching TRBD1. This CDR3 comprises 17 residues. With 5 bases clipped from V and 5 bases from J, the junction kept 13 bases outside the gene matches. For the CDR3, the DNA is TGTGCCAGCAGTCCCTATCCGGGGACAGGGGTTGAAGATACGCAGTATTTT. Translated, it gives CASSPYPGTGVEDTQYF.

The V gene is TRBV10-3, the J gene TRBJ2-1; no definite D call. Trimming cost V 3 bases and J 0 bases, with 9 bases left between them. The germline V gene has CDR1 ENHRY and CDR2 SYGVKD. The CDR3 has 15 residues. CDR3 loop: CAISDSLYSYNEQFF. The CDR3 bases are TGTGCCATCAGTGATTCCCTATACTCCTACAATGAGCAGTTCTTC.